The clone carrying this TCR beta chain was seen a handful of times. Its antigen is as yet unknown. This specimen belongs to a study of T cell repertoires in cytomegalovirus infection. At the level of the study: HLA-B-restricted CMV epitopes that are well studied were used alongside recently identified HLA-C-restricted ones.

Trimming cost V 7 bases and J 2 bases, with 18 bases left between them. There are 16 residues in the CDR3. In germline, CDR1 is MDHEN, CDR2 SYDVKM. Via MiXCR, TCRdb re-called the reads, giving one row per CDR3 protein. The data show about 920,000 distinct CDR3 sequences, around a third seen once. This receptor was identified in a human donor in good health (CMV status not recorded). Some clones in this sample may be carry-over from other donors' samples. The gene calls are TRBV28 and TRBJ1-5, with D possibly being TRBD1 (5 bases). Sequencing used cultured CD8+ T cells from PBMCs, obtained from culture after CMV antigen stimulation. Here the CDR3 reads CASIPRRGYGNQPQHF. CDR3 sequence (DNA): TGTGCCAGCATCCCTCGAAGGGGTTATGGCAATCAGCCCCAGCATTTT.